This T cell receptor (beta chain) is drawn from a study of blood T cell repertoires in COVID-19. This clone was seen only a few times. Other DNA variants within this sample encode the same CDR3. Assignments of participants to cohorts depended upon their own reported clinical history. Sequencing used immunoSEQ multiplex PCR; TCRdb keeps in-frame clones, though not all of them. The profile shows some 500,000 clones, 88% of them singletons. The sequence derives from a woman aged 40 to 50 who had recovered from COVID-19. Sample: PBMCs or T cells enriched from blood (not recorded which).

CDR3 in amino acids: CASSPGQNNEKLFF. The DNA of the CDR3 is TGTGCCAGCTCACCGGGACAGAATAATGAAAAACTGTTTTTT. The chain carries TRBV18 and TRBJ1-4; 7 nucleotides agree with TRBD1. CDR3 length equals 14 residues. The germline V gene has CDR1 KGHSH and CDR2 LQKENI. Unmatched junction bases numbered 2, after V lost 3 bases and J lost 4 bases.